Below are 21 T cell receptor beta chains sequenced from a single sample in a study of cytomegalovirus exposure and HLA in healthy donors. The PCR was carried out with 60 Vbeta primers and 13 Jbeta primers. Method: immunoSEQ multiplex PCR; TCRdb's copy keeps in-frame clones and lacks some. The data show under 150,000 clones, with 82% seen just once and 2.5% held by the top ten. The sequenced sample consisted of PBMCs. Receptors originate from a male donor in good health and CMV-seronegative.

The rearrangement links TRBV6-1 to TRBJ1-1, with a tentative D call TRBD1 (5 bases). Germline V gene data show CDR1 as MNHNS and CDR2 as SASEGT. The V end was cut by 2 bases, the J end by 6 bases, with 25 bases between. This CDR3 contains 18 residues. The CDR3 is CASSEYLIEGSGGAEAFF. As DNA, the CDR3 is TGTGCCAGCAGTGAATATTTGATTGAGGGGTCGGGGGGTGCTGAAGCTTTCTTT.

This clone showed up just once. The rearrangement uses TRBV7-2 and TRBJ2-7; 12 bases line up with TRBD2. CDR1 is SGHTA, CDR2 FQGNSA, per germline. The CDR3 runs 17 residues. Trimming removed 2 bases from V and 5 bases from J; junction bases left unmatched: 10. CDR3 in amino acids: CASSLYPLAGGFDEQYF. CDR3 nucleotides: TGTGCCAGCAGCTTATACCCCCTAGCGGGAGGGTTCGACGAGCAGTACTTC.

The chain is built from TRBV6-5 and TRBJ2-7; a possible D gene is TRBD2 (6 bases). This CDR3 is built from 13 residues. CDR1 and CDR2 from the germline V gene are MNHEY and SVGAGI. V lost 5 bases and J 7 bases, leaving 15 bases between the germline ends. The CDR3, as DNA: TGTGCCAGCAGTATTGTCCCGGGACTGGAGCAGTACTTC. This encodes CASSIVPGLEQYF.

V and J are TRBV28 and TRBJ2-7, with unresolved D. CDR1 and CDR2 (germline): MDHEN, SYDVKM. The CDR3 runs to 13 residues. The V end lost 7 bases, the J end lost 0 bases, and 10 bases lay between the germline ends. The chain's CDR3 is CASTRVSSYEQYF. CDR3 nucleotides: TGTGCCAGCACCCGGGTTAGCTCCTACGAGCAGTACTTC.

CDR3 DNA: TGTGCCAGCAGGGGACTAGCGGGAGTAGATACGCAGTATTTT. It specifies CASRGLAGVDTQYF. The chain employs TRBV19 and TRBJ2-3, with 14 bases that match TRBD2. Germline assignment: CDR1 LNHDA and CDR2 SQIVND (reference sequence). The CDR3 extends over 14 amino acids. Trimming removed 9 bases from V and 5 bases from J; junction bases left unmatched: 4.

This clone was seen more than once but under ten times. V gene TRBV10-2 combines with J gene TRBJ2-7; D is possibly TRBD1 (6 bases). V was clipped by 7 bases and J by 3 bases, with 7 bases between them. This CDR3 contains 11 residues. CDR1 is WSHSY and CDR2 is SAAADI in the germline V gene. This CDR3 is CASTDSYEQYF. CDR3 bases: TGCGCCAGCACGGACAGCTACGAGCAGTACTTC.

The CDR3 coding sequence is TGTGCCAGCAGTCCTGCCGGGAGAGAAGAGACCCAGTACTTC. This translates into CASSPAGREETQYF. The rearrangement links TRBV6-5 to TRBJ2-5, with D possibly TRBD2 on 6 matching bases. Trimming left V 5 bases short and J 3 bases short, with 13 bases between. This CDR3 comprises 14 residues. In germline, CDR1 is MNHEY, CDR2 SVGAGI.

This chain links TRBV30 with TRBJ1-2, with D perhaps matching TRBD1 (6 bases). The germline V gene encodes CDR1 GTSNPN and CDR2 SVGIG (reference sequence). The length of the CDR3 is 13 residues. Trimming removed 1 base at V and 6 bases at J, with 12 bases between. CDR3 bases: TGTGCCTGGAGTGGGGGGGGCGCGGATGGCTACACCTTC. As protein: CAWSGGGADGYTF.

V usage is TRBV13 and J usage is TRBJ2-7; D remains ambiguous. The CDR3 spans 11 residues. The germline V and J ends were trimmed by 0 bases and 6 bases, with 3 bases remaining between them. Germline lookup yields CDR1 PRHDT and CDR2 FYEKMQ (reference sequence). The CDR3 region is CASSLGSEQYF. The CDR3 DNA reads as TGTGCCAGCAGCTTAGGGAGCGAGCAGTACTTC.

This chain joins TRBV5-1 and TRBJ2-5; 12 bases align to TRBD2. In germline, CDR1 is SGHRS, CDR2 YFSETQ. V was pared by 0 bases and J by 4 bases, with 7 bases of the junction left unmatched. CDR3 length: 17 residues. CDR3 coding DNA: TGCGCCAGCAGCTTGGTGACTAGCGGGAGAGTCAGAGAGACCCAGTACTTC. Encoded protein: CASSLVTSGRVRETQYF.

V and J are TRBV4-1 and TRBJ2-7, with 13 positions matching TRBD2. The germline CDR1 and CDR2 sequences are MGHRA and YSYEKL. The CDR3 has 17 amino acids. Trimming at V came to 2 bases and at J to 5 bases, leaving 9 bases not matched to a gene. CDR3 bases: TGCGCCAGCAGCCAATGGTCCCCCGGGACTAGCGGGAACGAGCAGTACTTC. It translates to CASSQWSPGTSGNEQYF.

The chain links TRBV28 to TRBJ1-1; TRBD1 is a possible D gene (6 bases). The V end lost 6 bases, the J end lost 1 base, and 15 bases lay between the germline ends. Germline V gives CDR1 MDHEN, CDR2 SYDVKM. The CDR3 runs 15 residues. The CDR3 reads CASSPGGHGNTEAFF. The CDR3 nucleotides read TGTGCCAGCAGCCCCGGGGGGCACGGGAACACTGAAGCTTTCTTT.

This clone was recorded once. V usage is TRBV4-2 and J usage is TRBJ2-7; TRBD2 aligns across 8 bases. Germline assignment: CDR1 LGHNA and CDR2 YNFKEQ. There are 17 residues in the CDR3. The junction had 13 bases not matched to a gene; V was cut back by 0 bases and J by 6 bases. CDR3 loop: CASSQEGPTAGGREQYF. CDR3 nucleotides: TGTGCCAGCAGCCAAGAAGGCCCGACGGCGGGAGGCCGCGAGCAGTACTTC.

In its sample, this clone was seen a few times. Other DNA sequences of this sample code for an identical CDR3. V gene TRBV29-1 combines with J gene TRBJ2-7; TRBD1 matches 11 bases. The CDR3 contains 14 residues. V was clipped by 4 bases and J by 3 bases; unmatched bases: 5. Germline V gene data show CDR1 as SQVTM and CDR2 as ANQGSEA. The CDR3 spells CSVAPGTGGYEQYF. DNA of the CDR3: TGCAGCGTTGCCCCCGGGACAGGGGGCTACGAGCAGTACTTC.

The V call is TRBV6-4, the J call TRBJ2-1; 12 bases agree with TRBD2. The CDR3 is made up of 16 amino acids. Germline V gene sequence: CDR1 MRHNA, CDR2 SNTAGT. V trimming: 4 bases; J trimming: 4 bases; junction bases outside the gene matches: 5. The DNA of the CDR3 is TGTGCCAGCAGTGTCGAAGGACTAGCGGGATACAATGAGCAGTTCTTC. It translates to CASSVEGLAGYNEQFF.

The chain employs TRBV7-2 and TRBJ2-7, with a tentative D call TRBD2 (6 bases). The germline CDR1 and CDR2 sequences are SGHTA and FQGNSA. V was pared by 5 bases and J by 1 base, with 12 bases between. The CDR3 contains 14 residues. The CDR3 DNA sequence: TGTGCCAGCAGCCAGACGGGGGAGTCCTACGAGCAGTACTTC. Its translation: CASSQTGESYEQYF.

Concerning this clone: One junction end disagrees with the germline gene, perhaps due to a read error. The gene calls are TRBV9 and TRBJ2-1, with 10 bases aligning to TRBD2. The V gene's germline CDR1 is SGDLS and CDR2 YYNGEE. The CDR3 is 14 residues long. CDR3 coding DNA: TGTGCCGGCAGCTCGGGACTAGCGAATAATGAGCAGTTCTTC. Translated, it gives CAGSSGLANNEQFF.

This clone was found a few times. The chain couples TRBV29-1 to TRBJ1-2; 8 bases match TRBD1. The CDR3 has 14 amino acids. Per the germline V gene, CDR1 is SQVTM and CDR2 is ANQGSEA. J lost 0 bases, V lost 7 bases, and 7 bases had no gene match. The DNA of the CDR3 is TGCAGCGCTAAGGACAGGGACACTAACTATGGCTACACCTTC. Translated: CSAKDRDTNYGYTF.

The chain uses TRBV6-4 and TRBJ2-7; 11 bases are shared with TRBD2. This CDR3 contains 16 residues. Per the germline V gene, CDR1 is MRHNA and CDR2 is SNTAGT. The trim removed 4 bases at V and 3 bases at J, leaving 8 bases unmatched. The CDR3 DNA reads as TGTGCCAGCAGTGCTCAGTATAGCGGGAGGGTCTACGAGCAGTACTTC. Its translation: CASSAQYSGRVYEQYF.

This clone was seen once. V is TRBV18 and J is TRBJ2-7, with 13 nucleotides matching TRBD2. Germline-derived CDR1 and CDR2 are KGHSH and LQKENI. The CDR3 consists of 16 residues. V lost 4 bases and J lost 2; bases outside the gene matches: 5. The CDR3 DNA follows: TGTGCCAGCTCACGGGCCGGACTAGCGGGAGCCTACGAGCAGTACTTC. Translated, it gives CASSRAGLAGAYEQYF.

The table lists this clone with a count of one. V and J are TRBV5-1 and TRBJ2-2; 11 bases are a match to TRBD1. This CDR3 is built from 16 residues. Germline assignment: CDR1 SGHRS and CDR2 YFSETQ. Unmatched junction bases numbered 7, after V lost 3 bases and J lost 6 bases. The CDR3 here is CASSSAGTGGPGELFF. The CDR3 DNA is TGCGCCAGCAGCTCCGCCGGGACAGGGGGACCCGGGGAGCTGTTTTTT.